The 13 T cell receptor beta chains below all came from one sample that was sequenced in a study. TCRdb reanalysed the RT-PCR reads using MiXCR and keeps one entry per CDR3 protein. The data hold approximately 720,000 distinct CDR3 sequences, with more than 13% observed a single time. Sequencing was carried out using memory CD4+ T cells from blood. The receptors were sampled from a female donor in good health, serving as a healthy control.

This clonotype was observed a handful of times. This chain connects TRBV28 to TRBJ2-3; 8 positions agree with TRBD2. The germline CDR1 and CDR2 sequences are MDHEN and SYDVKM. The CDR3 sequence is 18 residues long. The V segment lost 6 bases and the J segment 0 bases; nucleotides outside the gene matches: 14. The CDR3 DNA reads TGTGCCAGCAGCCACCTTCCGAGCGGGGGTTCTAGCACAGATACGCAGTATTTT. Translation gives CASSHLPSGGSSTDTQYF.

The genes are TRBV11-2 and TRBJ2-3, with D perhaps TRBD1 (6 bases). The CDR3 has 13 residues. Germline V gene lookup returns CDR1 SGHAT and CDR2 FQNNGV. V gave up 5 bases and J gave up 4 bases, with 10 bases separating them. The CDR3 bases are TGTGCCAGCAGCCAGGGGTATTCAGATACGCAGTATTTT. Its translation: CASSQGYSDTQYF.

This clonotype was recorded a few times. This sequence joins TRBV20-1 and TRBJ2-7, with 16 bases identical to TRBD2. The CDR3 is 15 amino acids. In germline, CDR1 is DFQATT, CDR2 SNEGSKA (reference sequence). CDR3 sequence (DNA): TGCAGCCGGAGGGGACTAGCGGGAGGGCCGGGAGAGCAGTACTTC. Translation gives CSRRGLAGGPGEQYF.

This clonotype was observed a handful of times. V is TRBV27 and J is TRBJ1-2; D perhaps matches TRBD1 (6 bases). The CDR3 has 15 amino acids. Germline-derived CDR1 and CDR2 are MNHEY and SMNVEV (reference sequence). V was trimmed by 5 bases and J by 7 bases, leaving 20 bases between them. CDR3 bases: TGTGCCAGCAGTAACGTGGGGGCTCCAGTCTCTGGCTACACCTTC. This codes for CASSNVGAPVSGYTF.

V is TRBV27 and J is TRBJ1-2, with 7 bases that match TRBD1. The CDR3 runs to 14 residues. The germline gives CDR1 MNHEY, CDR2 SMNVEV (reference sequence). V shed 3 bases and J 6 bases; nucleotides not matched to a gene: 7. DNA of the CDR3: TGTGCCAGCAGTTTTCAACAGGGGATCAATGGCTACACCTTC. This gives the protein CASSFQQGINGYTF.

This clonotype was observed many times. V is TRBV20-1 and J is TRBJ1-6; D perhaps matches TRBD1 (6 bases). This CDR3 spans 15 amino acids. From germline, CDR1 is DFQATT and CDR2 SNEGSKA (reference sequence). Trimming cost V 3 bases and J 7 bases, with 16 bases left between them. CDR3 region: CSARDSSLLNSPLHF. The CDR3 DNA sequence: TGCAGTGCTAGGGACAGCTCCTTATTGAATTCACCCCTCCACTTT.

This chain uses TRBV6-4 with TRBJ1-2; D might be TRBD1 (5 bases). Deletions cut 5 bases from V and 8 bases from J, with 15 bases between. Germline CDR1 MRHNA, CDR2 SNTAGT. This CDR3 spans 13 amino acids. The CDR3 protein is CASSQDSGDGYTF. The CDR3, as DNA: TGTGCCAGCAGTCAAGATTCGGGGGACGGCTACACCTTC.

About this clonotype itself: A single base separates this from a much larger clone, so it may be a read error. The CDR3 loop is CASSYYRGAGGTQYF. The CDR3 DNA reads as TGTGCCAGCAGTTACTACAGGGGAGCTGGGGGGACCCAGTACTTC. V and J are TRBV6-5 and TRBJ2-5; 7 nucleotides line up with TRBD1. V trimming: 1 base; J trimming: 7 bases; junction bases outside the gene matches: 9. The CDR3 spans 15 residues. Looked up from germline, CDR1 is MNHEY and CDR2 is SVGAGI.

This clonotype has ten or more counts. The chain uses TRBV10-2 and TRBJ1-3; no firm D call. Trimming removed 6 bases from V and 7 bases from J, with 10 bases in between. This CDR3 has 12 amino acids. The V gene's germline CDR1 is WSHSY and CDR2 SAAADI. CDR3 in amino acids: CASREPANTIYF. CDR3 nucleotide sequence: TGCGCCAGCAGGGAACCGGCCAACACCATATATTTT.

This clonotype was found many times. The CDR3 region has the DNA TGCGCCAGCTCAAAAGGGGAGTTCTACGAGCAGTACTTC. This sequence encodes CASSKGEFYEQYF. The chain carries TRBV5-1 and TRBJ2-7; possibly TRBD1 or TRBD2 for D (5 bases each). The CDR3 has 13 residues. Trimming left V 7 bases short and J 3 bases short, with 14 bases between. Germline V lookup: CDR1 SGHRS, CDR2 YFSETQ.

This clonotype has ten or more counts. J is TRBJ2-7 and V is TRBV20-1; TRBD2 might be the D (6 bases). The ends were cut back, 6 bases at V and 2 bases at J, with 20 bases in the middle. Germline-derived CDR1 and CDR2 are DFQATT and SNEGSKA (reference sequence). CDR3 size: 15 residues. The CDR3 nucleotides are TGCAGTGCCCTCCGGGGGAATGTCTTTACCTACGAGCAGTACTTC. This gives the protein CSALRGNVFTYEQYF.

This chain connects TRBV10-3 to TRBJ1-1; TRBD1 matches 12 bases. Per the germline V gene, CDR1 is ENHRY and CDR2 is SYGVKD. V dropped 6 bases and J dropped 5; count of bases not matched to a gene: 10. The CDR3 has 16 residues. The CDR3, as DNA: TGTGCCATCAGGGGGACAGGGGGCGTGGGATGGACTGAAGCTTTCTTT. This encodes CAIRGTGGVGWTEAFF.

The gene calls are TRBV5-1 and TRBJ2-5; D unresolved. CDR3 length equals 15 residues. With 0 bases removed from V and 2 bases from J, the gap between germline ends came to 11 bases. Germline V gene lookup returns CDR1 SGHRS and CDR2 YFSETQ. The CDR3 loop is CASSLVVGRQETQYF. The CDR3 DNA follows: TGCGCCAGCAGCTTGGTGGTCGGACGGCAAGAGACCCAGTACTTC.